The sequence of this TCR beta chain was determined in a study of T cells in Graves' hyperthyroidism and ophthalmopathy (dated by TCRdb to between 2018 and 2021). Background on the whole study: Peripheral blood was sampled at the time of initial diagnosis, prior to any treatment. To identify TCR V-J signatures that set the groups apart, the researchers used a discovery cohort of 90 to 100 patients, made up of 43 with Graves' ophthalmopathy and some 58 with stable Graves' hyperthyroidism. Prospective prediction of ophthalmopathy was tested in an independent validation cohort consisting of fewer than 20 hyperthyroidism patients and about 17 patients who later progressed to ophthalmopathy. The 75 to 100 discovery patients were randomly split 7:3 into training and test sets. The study also compared thyroid tissue and blood T-cell repertoires from a handful of Graves' hyperthyroidism patients. After sampling, hyperthyroidism patients received methimazole starting at 30 mg daily, and ophthalmopathy patients received high-dose intravenous methylprednisolone. The paper reports TCR Vbeta CDR3 sequencing of approximately 140 peripheral blood samples: 40 or so ophthalmopathy, some 80 hyperthyroidism and some 17 progressor patients. On the study overall, not on this receptor specifically: In validation, the model predicted progression to ophthalmopathy a median of about 6.5 months before onset, with about 71% sensitivity and just under 75% specificity. A 13 V-J signature model separated ophthalmopathy from stable hyperthyroidism, with over 85% sensitivity and about 81% specificity in cross-validation and 80%/75% in testing. Blood samples also contained most of the expanded thyroid clonotypes (frequency above 0.001), which suggests that blood repertoires may reflect thyroid immune responses. Sample size was not statistically predetermined, and investigators were not blinded to group allocation.

In the case of this clonotype: Its target antigen remains unknown. Base qualities are missing; no much larger clone stands one base away.

The TCR beta CDR3 regions were amplified from RNA transcripts. A first-round RT-PCR of the TCR CDR3 used the HTBI primer set with the Qiagen OneStep RT-PCR kit. A second multiplex PCR round built the libraries, followed by size selection and purification. The libraries were sequenced on an Illumina HiSeq2000 using paired-end 100 bp reads. As for the original processing: SOAPnuke was used to process the raw data, with reads discarded if the reads contained adapters or uncalled bases, had a mean Phred below 15, or lacked an exact constant-primer or identifier match. High-quality paired reads were merged with COPE v1.2.5, and unique nucleotide sequences were defined as clonotypes. MiTCR v1.1 was used to align the clonotypes against IMGT TRBV, TRBD and TRBJ reference segments. The analysis was restricted to V-J combinations with a frequency above 0.0001, which together covered over 99% of the repertoires. A TCS score was defined as the ratio of F50 (clonal expansion) to E x V (chaos), with BLOSUM62-based TCRdist applied between CDR3 peptides within each V-J. Welch's t-statistics and random forest reduced 514 V-J features to about 12, which were used in a naive Bayes classifier (R e1071). TCRdb took the public reads, trimmed them with fastp at Q25, ran MiXCR for clone calling and kept in-frame beta chains. Identical CDR3 proteins give one entry, which carries the most common genes and DNA. The V and J calls reflect TCRdb's pipeline rather than the authors' work. The sample table shows 250,000 to 350,000 distinct CDR3 sequences, and 22% are seen once. Together, the top ten hold around 60% of the sample.

The CDR1 and CDR2 encoded by the germline V gene are SGHRS and YFSETQ. The CDR3 spans 15 residues, from the cysteine through the phenylalanine. The only DNA kept is the CDR3, 45 bases in frame from the first base. Deletion took 4 bases off V and 1 base off J, with a span of 12 bases between the germline ends. In the ophthalmopathy patients, disease was moderately to severely active, with a Clinical Activity Score of 3 or more, a NOSPECS grade of 4 or more, and a duration of less than 3 months. Any patient with an uncontrolled infection, another autoimmune disease, pregnancy or lactation was excluded. Diagnoses were based on clinical symptoms, serum thyroxine and TRAb, thyroid ultrasound and orbital computed tomography. Ficoll-Paque density gradient centrifugation was used to isolate PBMCs from around 10 ml of fresh peripheral blood. Total RNA was extracted using Trizol reagent, and RNA quality was assessed on an Agilent 2100 Bioanalyzer.

The sequenced material came from blood. This clonotype was obtained from a man aged 25-45 years with Graves' ophthalmopathy. This chain joins TRBV5-1 to TRBJ2-1; TRBD1 might be the D gene, on 6 matching bases. The CDR3 reads CASSLEGESYNEQFF. The DNA sequence is TGCGCCAGCAGCCTTGAGGGGGAGTCCTACAATGAGCAGTTCTTC. With all but the CDR3 taken from the reference TRBV5-1 and TRBJ2-1 genes, the full variable domain is: KAGVTQTPRYLIKTRGQQVTLSCSPISGHRSVSWYQQTPGQGLQFLFEYFSETQRNKGNFPGRFSGRQFSNSRSEMNVSTLELGDSALYLCASSLEGESYNEQFFGPGTRLTVL.